The source of this T cell receptor beta chain is a study of Ad26.COV2.S vaccination and SARS-CoV-2 variants. Points from the study as a whole: Following vaccination, spike-specific CD8+ and CD4+ T cell responses reportedly exhibited substantial breadth. Measurements of TCR breadth and depth may have given underestimates of the total T cell responses.

This clone was seen a few times. Its antigen is not known. Assay used: immunoSEQ multiplex PCR; TCRdb lists only in-frame clones, some missing. The sample yields fewer than 150,000 clones, about nine tenths seen once. The length of the CDR3 is 14 residues. CDR1 is SGHRS and CDR2 is YFSETQ in the germline V gene. The germline V and J ends were trimmed by 1 base and 4 bases, with 9 bases remaining between them. The receptor was derived from a human donor who had recovered from COVID-19. The starting material was peripheral blood, obtained after recovery from COVID-19. J is TRBJ1-3 and V is TRBV5-1; D is possibly TRBD1 (5 bases). The CDR3: CASSLRGEGNTIYF. The CDR3 DNA is TGCGCCAGCAGCTTGAGAGGGGAAGGAAACACCATATATTTT.